These T cell receptor beta chains were read from a single sample in a study of cytomegalovirus exposure and HLA in healthy donors. Measured with immunoSEQ multiplex PCR; TCRdb has only the in-frame clones, and not every one. Of over 150,000 clones in the sample, less than 85% were seen once. The sample taken for sequencing was PBMCs. Receptors were obtained from a young man in good health and CMV-seronegative. Each CDR3 is given with its conserved first and last residue. D genes are given only for firm matches. Clone size appears in some rows only: once, few, many, or a class for an expanded clone.

TRBV7-9	TRBD1	TRBJ2-2	NA	CASSPVRGQGHTGELFF	TGTGCCAGCAGCCCCGTCCGAGGACAGGGACACACCGGGGAGCTGTTTTTT
TRBV11-2	NA	TRBJ1-6	NA	CASSLGVRQDRSPLHF	TGTGCCAGCAGCTTAGGGGTCCGACAGGACAGATCACCCCTCCACTTT
TRBV7-9	NA	TRBJ1-1	NA	CSSNGANTEAFF	TGTTCCAGCAATGGGGCGAACACTGAAGCTTTCTTT
TRBV14	TRBD2	TRBJ2-3	NA	CASSQNWGTSGRITDTQYF	TGTGCCAGCAGCCAAAATTGGGGGACTAGCGGGAGGATCACAGATACGCAGTATTTT
TRBV19	NA	TRBJ2-7	NA	CASSIAGDSYEQYF	TGTGCCAGTAGTATAGCAGGGGACTCCTACGAGCAGTACTTC
TRBV27	TRBD1	TRBJ1-6	NA	CASSFDRGLSPLHF	TGTGCCAGCAGTTTCGACAGGGGGCTCTCACCCCTCCACTTT
TRBV5-1	NA	TRBJ1-4	NA	CATRFRPTTNEKLFF	TGCGCCACCCGGTTCAGGCCAACAACTAATGAAAAACTGTTTTTT
TRBV30	TRBD2	TRBJ2-3	NA	CAWGAGGTQYF	TGTGCCTGGGGAGCGGGAGGGACGCAGTATTTT
TRBV20-1	TRBD1	TRBJ1-1	NA	CSARRTGKAFF	TGCAGTGCTAGACGGACAGGTAAAGCTTTCTTT
TRBV7-3	NA	TRBJ2-2	NA	CASSLQGNTGELFF	TGTGCCAGCAGCTTACAGGGAAACACCGGGGAGCTGTTTTTT
TRBV2	NA	TRBJ2-6	NA	CASTQQGTSGANVLTF	TGTGCCAGCACCCAACAGGGAACCTCTGGGGCCAACGTCCTGACTTTC
TRBV7-9	NA	TRBJ1-1	NA	CSSSLEGAEAFF	TGTTCCAGCAGCTTAGAGGGAGCTGAAGCTTTCTTT
TRBV25-1	NA	TRBJ1-2	NA	CASSEYDRDGYTF	TGTGCCAGCAGTGAATACGATCGGGATGGCTACACCTTC
TRBV14	NA	TRBJ1-4	NA	CASSPRSGNEKLFF	TGTGCCAGCAGCCCTCGTTCGGGGAATGAAAAACTGTTTTTT
TRBV5-1	TRBD1	TRBJ2-7	NA	CASTTGTAYYEQYF	TGCGCCAGCACCACCGGGACAGCCTACTACGAGCAGTACTTC
TRBV7-3	NA	TRBJ1-1	NA	CASSLNPSMNTEAFF	TGTGCCAGCAGCTTAAATCCGAGCATGAACACTGAAGCTTTCTTT
TRBV29-1	TRBD1	TRBJ1-5	NA	CSARDSDQPQHF	TGCAGCGCCAGGGACAGTGATCAGCCCCAGCATTTT
TRBV11-2	NA	TRBJ2-5	NA	CASSKSGPQETQYF	TGTGCCAGCAGTAAGAGCGGGCCACAAGAGACCCAGTACTTC
TRBV12-2	NA	TRBJ2-7	NA	CASRLSRGTYEQYF	TGTGCAAGTCGCTTAAGCAGAGGGACCTACGAGCAGTACTTC
TRBV5-1	TRBD1	TRBJ2-1	NA	CASSYDGTGTVPNEQFF	TGCGCCAGCAGCTATGATGGGACAGGAACCGTACCCAATGAGCAGTTCTTC
TRBV6-1	TRBD2	TRBJ2-3	few	CASSDSTSGDTDTQYF	TGTGCCAGCAGTGACAGTACGAGCGGGGACACAGATACGCAGTATTTT
TRBV7-2	TRBD1	TRBJ1-5	NA	CASSYSGQGSNQPQHF	TGTGCCAGCAGCTATTCGGGACAGGGTAGCAATCAGCCCCAGCATTTT
TRBV6-1	TRBD2	TRBJ2-1	NA	CASSVFLAGSSSVEQFF	TGTGCCAGCAGTGTCTTCCTAGCGGGGTCGTCCTCGGTAGAGCAGTTCTTC
TRBV6-5	NA	TRBJ2-7	NA	CASSFESAGGYEQYF	TGTGCCAGCAGTTTTGAGTCAGCGGGTGGTTACGAGCAGTACTTC
TRBV6-4	TRBD2	TRBJ2-3	once	CASSLVMTSASTDTQYF	TGTGCCAGCAGCCTCGTTATGACTAGCGCCAGCACAGATACGCAGTATTTT
TRBV10-1	TRBD1	TRBJ1-1	once	CASSKDRVVTEAFF	TGCGCCAGCAGTAAAGACAGGGTAGTGACTGAAGCTTTCTTT
TRBV7-8	TRBD2	TRBJ2-1	NA	CASSSTSGGGDEQFF	TGTGCCAGCAGCTCTACTAGCGGGGGTGGGGATGAGCAGTTCTTC
TRBV27	TRBD1	TRBJ2-6	NA	CASSLFPGQVSSGANVLTF	TGTGCCAGCAGTTTATTCCCAGGACAGGTTAGCTCTGGGGCCAACGTCCTGACTTTC
TRBV28	TRBD1	TRBJ1-4	NA	CASSQTGSNEKLFF	TGTGCCAGCAGTCAGACAGGGTCTAATGAAAAACTGTTTTTT
TRBV19	TRBD1	TRBJ2-1	NA	CASSIDWPGGIYNEQFF	TGTGCCAGTAGTATAGATTGGCCAGGGGGCATCTACAATGAGCAGTTCTTC
TRBV5-4	NA	TRBJ2-2	NA	CASTEGATGELFF	TGTGCCAGCACGGAGGGGGCCACCGGGGAGCTGTTTTTT
TRBV6-5	NA	TRBJ1-4	NA	CASSYEGRGEKLFF	TGTGCCAGCAGTTACGAGGGGCGGGGTGAAAAACTGTTTTTT
TRBV6-1	TRBD1	TRBJ1-1	few	CASSGTGVSTEAFF	TGTGCCAGCAGTGGGACAGGGGTTTCCACTGAAGCTTTCTTT
TRBV5-1	NA	TRBJ2-7	NA	CASSSLGSSYEQYF	TGCGCCAGCAGCTCCCTCGGGTCGTCCTACGAGCAGTACTTC
TRBV19	NA	TRBJ1-5	NA	CASQIIGGGQPQHF	TGTGCCAGTCAGATTATTGGAGGAGGTCAGCCCCAGCATTTT
TRBV19	NA	TRBJ1-1	once	CASSSVRTEAFF	TGTGCCAGTAGTAGCGTCCGGACTGAAGCTTTCTTT
TRBV7-2	NA	TRBJ2-2	once	CASSYYTGELFF	TGTGCCAGCAGCTACTACACCGGGGAGCTGTTTTTT
TRBV5-6	TRBD2	TRBJ2-1	NA	CASSPGLAGAYNEQFF	TGTGCCAGCAGCCCGGGACTAGCGGGAGCGTACAATGAGCAGTTCTTC
TRBV28	NA	TRBJ1-5	NA	CASIRQSNQPQHF	TGTGCCAGCATTCGACAAAGCAATCAGCCCCAGCATTTT
TRBV15	NA	TRBJ2-5	NA	CATSTRTGSYQETQYF	TGTGCCACCAGCACCCGGACTGGAAGTTACCAAGAGACCCAGTACTTC
TRBV18	TRBD2	TRBJ2-7	NA	CASSQGGRLDEQYF	TGTGCCAGCTCACAGGGAGGGCGACTCGACGAGCAGTACTTC
TRBV28	NA	TRBJ1-1	NA	CASSFVRLENTEAFF	TGTGCCAGCAGTTTCGTCCGTTTAGAGAACACTGAAGCTTTCTTT
TRBV30	TRBD1	TRBJ2-6	few	CAWINHRGRANVLTF	TGTGCCTGGATTAACCACAGGGGTAGGGCCAACGTCCTGACTTTC
TRBV27	NA	TRBJ1-2	NA	CASSFRGNYGYTF	TGTGCCAGCAGTTTCCGGGGGAACTATGGCTACACCTTC
TRBV28	NA	TRBJ2-1	once	CASGGDSYNEQFF	TGTGCCAGCGGCGGGGACTCCTACAATGAGCAGTTCTTC
TRBV13	NA	TRBJ1-2	NA	CASSLGEAYGYTF	TGTGCCAGCAGCTTAGGTGAGGCCTATGGCTACACCTTC
TRBV11-2	NA	TRBJ1-3	NA	CASSLAGNTIYF	TGTGCCAGCAGCTTAGCAGGAAACACCATATATTTT
TRBV6-5	NA	TRBJ2-3	NA	CASRSSTDTQYF	TGTGCCAGCAGGTCTAGCACAGATACGCAGTATTTT
TRBV7-9	NA	TRBJ2-1	NA	CASSTGLKNEQFF	TGTGCCAGCAGCACGGGACTTAAAAATGAGCAGTTCTTC
TRBV6-1	NA	TRBJ2-6	NA	CASSEGSQGFLGANVLTF	TGTGCCAGCAGTGAAGGTTCACAGGGTTTTCTGGGGGCCAACGTCCTGACTTTC
TRBV6-6	NA	TRBJ1-2	NA	CASSLTARNHYGYTF	TGTGCCAGCAGCTTGACGGCCAGGAATCACTATGGCTACACCTTC
TRBV4-3	TRBD2	TRBJ2-7	NA	CASSQRAGGAYEQYF	TGCGCCAGCAGCCAGAGAGCGGGGGGAGCCTACGAGCAGTACTTC
TRBV11-2	NA	TRBJ1-1	NA	CASRQGTTEAFF	TGTGCCAGCCGGCAGGGGACCACTGAAGCTTTCTTT
TRBV4-1	TRBD1	TRBJ2-2	NA	CASSHGSGQGARELFF	TGCGCCAGCAGCCACGGTTCGGGACAGGGGGCGAGGGAGCTGTTTTTT
TRBV19	TRBD1	TRBJ1-4	once	CASSIRDRRPSSKEKLFF	TGTGCCAGTAGTATTCGGGACAGGCGGCCCTCTTCAAAGGAAAAACTGTTTTTT
TRBV19	NA	TRBJ1-4	NA	CASSIQGEKLFF	TGTGCCAGTAGTATACAGGGTGAAAAACTGTTTTTT
TRBV19	NA	TRBJ1-3	NA	CASSYLNAGNTIYF	TGTGCCAGTAGTTATCTAAACGCTGGAAACACCATATATTTT
TRBV7-8	NA	TRBJ1-5	NA	CASSPQRGRFNQPQHF	TGTGCCAGCAGCCCCCAGCGGGGCCGTTTCAATCAGCCCCAGCATTTT
TRBV9	TRBD2	TRBJ2-1	NA	CASSVGPAGGNEQFF	TGTGCCAGCAGCGTAGGCCCAGCGGGGGGTAATGAGCAGTTCTTC